This T cell receptor beta chain came from a study of OX40 agonist ivuxolimab in advanced cancers. Overall study context: Across the patients, intravenous ivuxolimab was delivered every 2 weeks at 0.01 to 10 mg/kg. Cohort: about 80% men, mean age 60, aged roughly 20 to 79. Regarding the study as a whole: At doses 0.1 to 3.0 mg/kg, CD4+ and CD8+ clones expanded.

Peripheral blood came from all dose cohorts at three timepoints. CDR1 is SGHTA and CDR2 is FQGTGA in the germline V gene. The CDR3 runs to 15 residues. The J segment lost 9 bases and the V segment lost 5 bases, leaving 12 bases of the junction unmatched. Assay: immunoSEQ multiplex PCR; the TCRdb copy retains only in-frame clones and omits some. Of tens of thousands of clones in the sample, 85% to 90% were seen once. Regarding this clone: Its specificity is unknown.

Sequenced material: CD4+ or CD8+ T cells sorted from blood, taken in a trial of the OX40 agonist ivuxolimab. The sequence came from an adult with an advanced solid tumor such as melanoma, head and neck, liver or kidney cancer. The V call is TRBV7-3, the J call TRBJ2-1, with 8 bases fitting TRBD2. The CDR3 coding sequence is TGTGCCAGCAGCCTCCAAAGCGGGAGCTTAAGTGAGCAGTTCTTC. Protein sequence: CASSLQSGSLSEQFF.